This paragraph covers one T cell receptor beta chain sequence. Its antigen is still unknown. TCRdb itself ran the reads through MiXCR, one entry per CDR3 protein. The data show about 180,000 distinct CDR3 sequences, 17% seen once. Germline values: CDR1 SEHNR, CDR2 FQNEAQ (reference sequence). There are 22 residues in the CDR3. Unmatched junction bases numbered 26, after V lost 5 bases and J lost 3 bases. This entry belongs to a study of T cell repertoires in cytomegalovirus infection. Study details: Shared public TCR beta signatures pointed to both CMV infection and a matching HLA type.

Overall study findings and caveats: HLA-C-restricted CMV clonotypes gave the most frequent clonotype in two of eight donors. Adding up the frequency of public TCR beta families identified people who carried CMV plus the relevant HLA.

The chain has TRBV7-9 and TRBJ1-5, with 9 bases that match TRBD1. The material sequenced was CD8+ T cells from PBMCs. The receptor's source is a human donor in good health (CMV status not recorded). Some clones in this sample may be carry-over from other donors' samples. CDR3 region: CASSPFRDRVEAPACDNQPQHF. CDR3 nucleotides: TGTGCCAGCAGCCCCTTCCGGGACAGGGTTGAGGCACCTGCGTGTGACAATCAGCCCCAGCATTTT.